This is a list of T cell receptor beta chains from one sample in a study of blood T cell repertoires in COVID-19. The assay was immunoSEQ multiplex PCR, and TCRdb's table has in-frame clones only and misses some. The sample carries 150,000 to 200,000 clones, around 89% recorded once. What was sequenced was PBMCs or T cells enriched from blood (not recorded which). The source is a woman in her forties or fifties who had recovered from COVID-19. CDR3s include the opening cysteine and the closing phenylalanine or tryptophan. The D gene is left open where the match is weak. Size is stated for part of the rows, as once, few or many counts, or as a class when the clone is expanded.

j_call: TRBJ1-4
v_call: TRBV5-5
d_call: -
clone_size: -
cdr3_aa: CASSPSQDRYNEKLFF
cdr3_nt: TGTGCCAGCAGCCCCTCCCAAGACAGATATAATGAAAAACTGTTTTTT

j_call: TRBJ1-4
v_call: TRBV11-3
d_call: -
clone_size: -
cdr3_aa: CASSSSGSTNEKLFF
cdr3_nt: TGTGCCAGCAGCTCCTCGGGGAGCACTAATGAAAAACTGTTTTTT

j_call: TRBJ1-1
v_call: TRBV7-9
d_call: -
clone_size: -
cdr3_aa: CASSLVVNTEAFF
cdr3_nt: TGTGCCAGCAGCTTAGTCGTAAACACTGAAGCTTTCTTT

j_call: TRBJ1-1
v_call: TRBV5-1
d_call: -
clone_size: -
cdr3_aa: CASSLGLGLNTEAFF
cdr3_nt: TGCGCCAGCAGCTTGGGATTGGGCCTGAACACTGAAGCTTTCTTT

j_call: TRBJ2-7
v_call: TRBV7-3
d_call: TRBD1
clone_size: -
cdr3_aa: CASSLSGTGGEEQYF
cdr3_nt: TGTGCCAGCAGCTTAAGCGGTACAGGGGGCGAGGAGCAGTACTTC

j_call: TRBJ1-1
v_call: TRBV29-1
d_call: TRBD1
clone_size: once
cdr3_aa: CSLDRGSSEAFF
cdr3_nt: TGCAGTTTAGACAGGGGTTCCTCTGAAGCTTTCTTT

j_call: TRBJ2-7
v_call: TRBV5-4
d_call: -
clone_size: -
cdr3_aa: CASSLASGRREQYF
cdr3_nt: TGTGCCAGCAGCTTGGCCAGCGGCAGGCGCGAGCAGTACTTC

j_call: TRBJ2-1
v_call: TRBV12-5
d_call: -
clone_size: once
cdr3_aa: CASGLVVESYNEQFF
cdr3_nt: TGTGCTAGTGGTTTGGTAGTGGAGTCCTACAATGAGCAGTTCTTC

j_call: TRBJ2-5
v_call: TRBV11-2
d_call: TRBD2
clone_size: -
cdr3_aa: CASSLEVRGGLETQYF
cdr3_nt: TGTGCCAGCAGCTTAGAGGTGCGGGGGGGCTTAGAGACCCAGTACTTC

j_call: TRBJ2-7
v_call: TRBV6-1
d_call: -
clone_size: -
cdr3_aa: CASSEPGIPGGYEQYF
cdr3_nt: TGTGCCAGCAGTGAACCCGGGATCCCCGGGGGTTACGAGCAGTACTTC

j_call: TRBJ2-7
v_call: TRBV10-1
d_call: -
clone_size: -
cdr3_aa: CAGGGPYEQYF
cdr3_nt: TGCGCCGGGGGGGGCCCCTACGAGCAGTACTTC

j_call: TRBJ1-3
v_call: TRBV5-4
d_call: -
clone_size: -
cdr3_aa: CASTPDRNGNTIYF
cdr3_nt: TGTGCCAGCACCCCGGACAGAAATGGAAACACCATATATTTT

j_call: TRBJ1-2
v_call: TRBV19
d_call: TRBD1
clone_size: -
cdr3_aa: CASIRGTGNYGYTF
cdr3_nt: TGTGCCAGTATCCGAGGGACAGGAAACTATGGCTACACCTTC

j_call: TRBJ1-1
v_call: TRBV7-9
d_call: TRBD1
clone_size: -
cdr3_aa: CASSLALDRGEEAFF
cdr3_nt: TGTGCCAGCAGCTTAGCCCTGGACAGGGGGGAAGAAGCTTTCTTT

j_call: TRBJ1-1
v_call: TRBV12-3/TRBV12-4
d_call: TRBD1
clone_size: -
cdr3_aa: CASNRGTAPEAFF
cdr3_nt: TGTGCCAGCAACCGCGGGACAGCCCCTGAAGCTTTCTTT

j_call: TRBJ2-6
v_call: TRBV5-3
d_call: -
clone_size: -
cdr3_aa: CARSSGLGNVLTF
cdr3_nt: TGTGCCAGAAGCTCAGGGCTAGGCAACGTCCTGACTTTC

j_call: TRBJ1-6
v_call: TRBV25-1
d_call: -
clone_size: once
cdr3_aa: CASTKPGQNSPLHF
cdr3_nt: TGTGCCAGCACGAAACCGGGACAAAACTCACCCCTCCACTTT

j_call: TRBJ1-2
v_call: TRBV2
d_call: -
clone_size: -
cdr3_aa: CAGMTETYGYTF
cdr3_nt: TGTGCCGGGATGACAGAAACCTATGGCTACACCTTC

j_call: TRBJ1-1
v_call: TRBV7-2
d_call: -
clone_size: once
cdr3_aa: CASSLAVRGTEAFF
cdr3_nt: TGTGCCAGCAGCTTAGCCGTGCGGGGCACTGAAGCTTTCTTT

j_call: TRBJ2-2
v_call: TRBV11-3
d_call: -
clone_size: -
cdr3_aa: CASSLVVGAANTGELFF
cdr3_nt: TGTGCCAGCAGCTTAGTGGTGGGGGCCGCGAACACCGGGGAGCTGTTTTTT

j_call: TRBJ1-1
v_call: TRBV10-3
d_call: -
clone_size: -
cdr3_aa: CATAPGPNTEAFF
cdr3_nt: TGTGCCACCGCCCCTGGGCCTAACACTGAAGCTTTCTTT

j_call: TRBJ1-6
v_call: TRBV19
d_call: -
clone_size: -
cdr3_aa: CASSIVAGRVLHF
cdr3_nt: TGTGCCAGTAGTATAGTCGCCGGCAGGGTCCTCCACTTT

j_call: TRBJ1-4
v_call: TRBV3-1/TRBV3-2
d_call: TRBD1
clone_size: -
cdr3_aa: CASSQIVGQVNEKLFF
cdr3_nt: TGTGCCAGCAGCCAAATTGTAGGACAGGTCAATGAAAAACTGTTTTTT

j_call: TRBJ1-2
v_call: TRBV27
d_call: -
clone_size: -
cdr3_aa: CASSARGTWVAPNYGYTF
cdr3_nt: TGTGCCAGCAGTGCTAGAGGCACCTGGGTCGCCCCTAACTATGGCTACACCTTC

j_call: TRBJ2-7
v_call: TRBV14
d_call: -
clone_size: -
cdr3_aa: CASSPQEGAGTYEQYF
cdr3_nt: TGTGCCAGCAGCCCTCAAGAGGGGGCGGGAACCTACGAGCAGTACTTC

j_call: TRBJ1-3
v_call: TRBV5-1
d_call: TRBD1
clone_size: -
cdr3_aa: CASSLVGTGLPGSGNTIYF
cdr3_nt: TGCGCCAGCAGCTTGGTCGGGACAGGACTCCCCGGCTCTGGAAACACCATATATTTT

j_call: TRBJ2-5
v_call: TRBV3-1/TRBV3-2
d_call: TRBD2
clone_size: -
cdr3_aa: CASRLALAGVRETQYF
cdr3_nt: TGTGCCAGCAGGCTAGCTTTAGCGGGGGTAAGGGAGACCCAGTACTTC

j_call: TRBJ2-3
v_call: TRBV19
d_call: TRBD2
clone_size: once
cdr3_aa: CASGSGGFPDTQYF
cdr3_nt: TGTGCCAGTGGTAGCGGGGGGTTCCCAGATACGCAGTATTTT

j_call: TRBJ2-1
v_call: TRBV7-9
d_call: -
clone_size: -
cdr3_aa: CASSLGLGYNEQFF
cdr3_nt: TGTGCCAGCAGCTTAGGGCTAGGATACAATGAGCAGTTCTTC

j_call: TRBJ2-7
v_call: TRBV11-3
d_call: -
clone_size: -
cdr3_aa: CASSLDAAALGQYF
cdr3_nt: TGTGCCAGCAGCTTAGATGCTGCCGCCCTAGGGCAGTACTTC

j_call: TRBJ1-6
v_call: TRBV6-5
d_call: TRBD1
clone_size: -
cdr3_aa: CASRGTGGGNSPLHF
cdr3_nt: TGTGCCAGCAGAGGGACAGGGGGCGGTAATTCACCCCTCCACTTT

j_call: TRBJ2-1
v_call: TRBV7-3
d_call: TRBD1
clone_size: -
cdr3_aa: CASSARTGTGGMNEQFF
cdr3_nt: TGTGCCAGCAGCGCTCGAACCGGGACAGGGGGTATGAATGAGCAGTTCTTC

j_call: TRBJ2-7
v_call: TRBV12-3/TRBV12-4
d_call: -
clone_size: -
cdr3_aa: CASSHRSQQYF
cdr3_nt: TGTGCCAGCAGTCACAGGTCGCAGCAGTACTTC

j_call: TRBJ2-2
v_call: TRBV18
d_call: -
clone_size: -
cdr3_aa: CASSPLGTTNTGELFF
cdr3_nt: TGTGCCAGCTCACCACTCGGGACAACAAACACCGGGGAGCTGTTTTTT

j_call: TRBJ2-7
v_call: TRBV12-5
d_call: -
clone_size: -
cdr3_aa: CASGPPRGYEQYF
cdr3_nt: TGTGCTAGTGGTCCCCCCCGGGGCTACGAGCAGTACTTC

j_call: TRBJ1-2
v_call: TRBV18
d_call: TRBD1
clone_size: -
cdr3_aa: CASSVDRVERGYTF
cdr3_nt: TGTGCCAGCTCAGTAGACAGGGTTGAACGTGGCTACACCTTC

j_call: TRBJ2-3
v_call: TRBV6-5
d_call: TRBD1
clone_size: -
cdr3_aa: CASSFTGVSSTDTQYF
cdr3_nt: TGTGCCAGCAGTTTTACAGGGGTTTCGAGCACAGATACGCAGTATTTT

j_call: TRBJ2-2
v_call: TRBV6-5
d_call: -
clone_size: -
cdr3_aa: CASSSPTIAGELFF
cdr3_nt: TGTGCCAGCAGTTCCCCAACCATAGCCGGGGAGCTGTTTTTT

j_call: TRBJ1-2
v_call: TRBV27
d_call: -
clone_size: -
cdr3_aa: CASSPGSGYTF
cdr3_nt: TGTGCCAGCAGTCCAGGGTCTGGCTACACCTTC

j_call: TRBJ1-5
v_call: TRBV7-2
d_call: -
clone_size: -
cdr3_aa: CASSSRGIQPQHF
cdr3_nt: TGTGCCAGCAGCTCCAGGGGCATTCAGCCCCAGCATTTT

j_call: TRBJ2-1
v_call: TRBV23-1
d_call: TRBD2
clone_size: -
cdr3_aa: CASSHFTGTNHNEQFF
cdr3_nt: TGCGCCAGCAGTCATTTTACCGGGACTAACCACAATGAGCAGTTCTTC

j_call: TRBJ2-1
v_call: TRBV6-5
d_call: TRBD1
clone_size: -
cdr3_aa: CASNFGQGKNEQFF
cdr3_nt: TGTGCCAGCAATTTCGGACAGGGGAAAAATGAGCAGTTCTTC

j_call: TRBJ1-2
v_call: TRBV7-2
d_call: -
clone_size: -
cdr3_aa: CASSARGDYGYTF
cdr3_nt: TGTGCCAGCAGCGCCCGGGGGGACTATGGCTACACCTTC

j_call: TRBJ1-3
v_call: TRBV27
d_call: -
clone_size: -
cdr3_aa: CASRPTGSSGNTIYF
cdr3_nt: TGTGCCAGCAGGCCAACAGGCTCCTCTGGAAACACCATATATTTT

j_call: TRBJ2-1
v_call: TRBV9
d_call: -
clone_size: -
cdr3_aa: CASSVVSVGNEQFF
cdr3_nt: TGTGCCAGCAGCGTAGTGAGTGTTGGCAATGAGCAGTTCTTC

j_call: TRBJ2-6
v_call: TRBV5-1
d_call: -
clone_size: -
cdr3_aa: CASSLDSSGANVLTF
cdr3_nt: TGCGCCAGCAGCTTGGACAGCTCTGGGGCCAACGTCCTGACTTTC

j_call: TRBJ2-5
v_call: TRBV2
d_call: TRBD2
clone_size: -
cdr3_aa: CASNGELGRAGGETQYF
cdr3_nt: TGTGCCAGCAATGGGGAGCTAGGCCGAGCGGGAGGAGAGACCCAGTACTTC

j_call: TRBJ2-5
v_call: TRBV7-2
d_call: TRBD1
clone_size: -
cdr3_aa: CASSPDRGRSETQYF
cdr3_nt: TGTGCCAGCAGCCCGGACAGGGGACGGTCAGAGACCCAGTACTTC

j_call: TRBJ2-7
v_call: TRBV10-3
d_call: TRBD2
clone_size: -
cdr3_aa: CAISERVGSGGYEQYF
cdr3_nt: TGTGCCATCAGTGAGCGGGTGGGTAGCGGGGGCTACGAGCAGTACTTC

j_call: TRBJ1-1
v_call: TRBV7-2
d_call: -
clone_size: -
cdr3_aa: CASSLGPSGLNTEAFF
cdr3_nt: TGTGCCAGCAGCTTAGGCCCCTCGGGGTTGAACACTGAAGCTTTCTTT

j_call: TRBJ2-7
v_call: TRBV5-1
d_call: TRBD2
clone_size: -
cdr3_aa: CASSRLSGGRAYEQYF
cdr3_nt: TGCGCCAGCAGCCGCCTTAGCGGGGGCCGAGCCTACGAGCAGTACTTC

j_call: TRBJ2-3
v_call: TRBV7-3
d_call: -
clone_size: -
cdr3_aa: CASSSGTLGDTQYF
cdr3_nt: TGTGCCAGCAGCTCCGGGACACTTGGGGATACGCAGTATTTT

j_call: TRBJ1-1
v_call: TRBV2
d_call: TRBD1
clone_size: -
cdr3_aa: CASGQGAMNTEAFF
cdr3_nt: TGTGCCAGCGGGCAGGGGGCCATGAACACTGAAGCTTTCTTT

j_call: TRBJ1-2
v_call: TRBV3-1/TRBV3-2
d_call: -
clone_size: -
cdr3_aa: CASSQCATVPNYGYTF
cdr3_nt: TGTGCCAGCAGCCAATGTGCGACAGTCCCTAACTATGGCTACACCTTC

j_call: TRBJ2-3
v_call: TRBV7-2
d_call: -
clone_size: -
cdr3_aa: CASSLDPGTDTQYF
cdr3_nt: TGTGCCAGCAGCTTAGACCCGGGGACAGATACGCAGTATTTT

j_call: TRBJ1-6
v_call: TRBV28
d_call: -
clone_size: -
cdr3_aa: CASSFESGNNSPLHF
cdr3_nt: TGTGCCAGCAGTTTCGAGTCCGGGAATAATTCACCCCTCCACTTT

j_call: TRBJ1-3
v_call: TRBV5-6
d_call: -
clone_size: -
cdr3_aa: CASSLRTRATGSGNTIYF
cdr3_nt: TGTGCCAGCAGCTTGAGAACGCGAGCCACCGGCTCTGGAAACACCATATATTTT

j_call: TRBJ2-2
v_call: TRBV5-8
d_call: -
clone_size: -
cdr3_aa: CACPRDGELFF
cdr3_nt: TGTGCCTGTCCTAGAGACGGGGAGCTGTTTTTT